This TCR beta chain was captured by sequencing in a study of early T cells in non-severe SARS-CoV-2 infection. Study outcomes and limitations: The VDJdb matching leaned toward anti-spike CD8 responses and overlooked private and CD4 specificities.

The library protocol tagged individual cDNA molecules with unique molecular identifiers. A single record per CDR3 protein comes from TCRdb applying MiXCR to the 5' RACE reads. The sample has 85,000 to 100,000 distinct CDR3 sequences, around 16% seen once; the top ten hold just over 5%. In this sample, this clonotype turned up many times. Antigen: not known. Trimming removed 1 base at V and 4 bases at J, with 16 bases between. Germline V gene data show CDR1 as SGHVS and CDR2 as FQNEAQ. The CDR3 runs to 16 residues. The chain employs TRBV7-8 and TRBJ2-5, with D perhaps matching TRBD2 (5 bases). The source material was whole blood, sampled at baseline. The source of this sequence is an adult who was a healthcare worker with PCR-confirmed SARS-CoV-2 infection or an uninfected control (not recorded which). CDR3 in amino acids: CASSLVRDPSRETQYF. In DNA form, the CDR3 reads TGTGCCAGCAGCTTAGTACGGGATCCTTCCCGAGAGACCCAGTACTTC.